These 27 T cell receptor beta chains share one sample of origin, sequenced in a study of blood T cell repertoires in COVID-19. Method: immunoSEQ multiplex PCR; TCRdb's copy keeps in-frame clones and lacks some. The sample consists of roughly 100,000 clones, roughly 92% of them appearing once. The sequencing sample was made of peripheral blood. All receptors come from a man aged 45-65 years with active COVID-19.

This chain joins TRBV27 and TRBJ2-7; TRBD2 matches 11 bases. There are 15 residues in the CDR3. Germline CDR1 reads MNHEY; CDR2 reads SMNVEV (reference sequence). V lost 6 bases to trimming and J lost 0 bases; unmatched junction nucleotides: 4. CDR3 nucleotides: TGTGCCAGCAGACTTACTAGCGGGGGCTCCTACGAGCAGTACTTC. Protein sequence: CASRLTSGGSYEQYF.

The chain joins TRBV6-1 to TRBJ2-7; 14 bases align to TRBD2. V was pared by 4 bases and J by 0 bases, with 2 bases of the junction left unmatched. Germline loops: CDR1 MNHNS, CDR2 SASEGT. This CDR3 has 16 residues. The CDR3: CASSGLAGGPSYEQYF. The CDR3 DNA reads TGTGCCAGCAGTGGACTAGCGGGAGGGCCCTCCTACGAGCAGTACTTC.

The chain couples TRBV7-7 to TRBJ2-2, with TRBD2 matching over 7 bases. V trimming: 3 bases; J trimming: 3 bases; junction bases outside the gene matches: 4. This CDR3 is built from 15 residues. Per germline, CDR1 SSHAT and CDR2 FNYEAQ (reference sequence). CDR3 sequence reads: CASSFGAGDTGELFF. CDR3 nucleotides: TGTGCCAGCAGCTTCGGGGCGGGAGACACCGGGGAGCTGTTTTTT. Based on the CDR3 plus reference TRBV7-7 and TRBJ2-2, the full variable domain is GAGVSQSPRYKVTKRGQDVTLRCDPISSHATLYWYQQALGQGPEFLTYFNYEAQPDKSGLPSDRFSAERPEGSISTLTIQRTEQRDSAMYRCASSFGAGDTGELFFGEGSRLTVL.

The V call is TRBV27, the J call TRBJ2-7; 7 bases fit TRBD2. The CDR3 spans 13 residues. The germline V gene encodes CDR1 MNHEY and CDR2 SMNVEV (reference sequence). V dropped 5 bases and J dropped 4; count of bases not matched to a gene: 5. Here the CDR3 DNA reads TGTGCCAGCAGTCCATGGGGGGGATACGAGCAGTACTTC. Residues: CASSPWGGYEQYF.

This clone was observed a single time. The V and J genes are TRBV15 and TRBJ2-7, with 7 nucleotides matching TRBD2. The trim removed 2 bases at V and 5 bases at J, leaving 9 bases unmatched. Germline CDR1 and CDR2: LNHNV and YYDKDF (reference sequence). The CDR3 spans 15 residues. Written as DNA, the CDR3 is TGTGCCACCAGCAGACCTGGGGGAGGGATCAACGAGCAGTACTTC. Its protein product is CATSRPGGGINEQYF.

The CDR3 DNA reads as TGCGCCAGCTCGAGCCTAAGTAGCGCCGCAACCTACGAGCAGTACTTC. Its translation: CASSSLSSAATYEQYF. V is TRBV5-1 and J is TRBJ2-7; possibly TRBD2 for D (5 bases). V was cut by 7 bases and J by 2 bases, with 22 bases left in between. This CDR3 has 16 amino acids. Per the germline V gene, CDR1 is SGHRS and CDR2 is YFSETQ. The full variable domain, with the rest looked up from reference TRBV5-1 and TRBJ2-7, is KAGVTQTPRYLIKTRGQQVTLSCSPISGHRSVSWYQQTPGQGLQFLFEYFSETQRNKGNFPGRFSGRQFSNSRSEMNVSTLELGDSALYLCASSSLSSAATYEQYFGPGTRLTVT.

Regarding this clone: The sample has other DNA sequences that encode this CDR3 too. The chain combines TRBV2 with TRBJ1-6, with 9 bases lining up with TRBD1. The germline CDR1 and CDR2 sequences are SNHLY and FYNNEI. The ends lost 8 bases at V and 7 bases at J; junction bases unmatched: 3. CDR3 length: 13 residues. CDR3 in amino acids: CASRDRANSPLHF. CDR3 nucleotide sequence: TGTGCCAGCCGGGACAGGGCAAATTCACCCCTCCACTTT. Using reference TRBV2 and TRBJ1-6 for the parts outside the CDR3, the full variable domain is EPEVTQTPSHQVTQMGQEVILRCVPISNHLYFYWYRQILGQKVEFLVSFYNNEISEKSEIFDDQFSVERPDGSNFTLKIRSTKLEDSAMYFCASRDRANSPLHFGNGTRLTVT.

The CDR3 sequence is CASSLRSGNTEAFF. The CDR3 DNA is TGTGCCAGCAGCTTAAGGTCAGGGAACACTGAAGCTTTCTTT. The rearrangement uses TRBV7-9 and TRBJ1-1; D call uncertain. CDR3 length: 14 residues. CDR1 and CDR2 (germline): SEHNR, FQNEAQ (reference sequence). V was clipped by 2 bases and J by 1 base, with 8 bases between them.

The chain is built from TRBV10-1 and TRBJ2-2; the match to TRBD2 covers 9 bases. The germline CDR1 and CDR2 sequences are WNHNN and SYGVQD (reference sequence). The CDR3 contains 15 residues. Trimming removed 3 bases from V and 6 bases from J; junction bases left unmatched: 5. The CDR3 spells CASSDAGGPAGELFF. The CDR3 DNA follows: TGCGCCAGCAGTGATGCGGGAGGGCCGGCCGGGGAGCTGTTTTTT.

The V call is TRBV24-1, the J call TRBJ2-5, with 8 bases identical to TRBD1. In germline, CDR1 is KGHDR, CDR2 SFDVKD. V was pared by 4 bases and J by 4 bases, with 7 bases of the junction left unmatched. The CDR3 has 15 residues. The CDR3: CATSDPGQVAETQYF. CDR3 DNA: TGTGCCACCAGTGACCCGGGACAGGTGGCAGAGACCCAGTACTTC.

This chain connects TRBV3-1 (or the pseudogene TRBV3-2) to TRBJ1-6, with 9 nucleotides matching TRBD1. J was trimmed by 7 bases and V by 0 bases; bases with no gene match: 10. The CDR3 runs to 18 residues. Germline V CDR1 and CDR2: LGHDT, YNNKEL (reference sequence). The CDR3 protein is CASSQDAGTGNRNSPLHF. CDR3 in DNA: TGTGCCAGCAGCCAAGACGCAGGGACAGGGAACCGGAATTCACCCCTCCACTTT.

The chain links TRBV9 to TRBJ1-2; weak D call: TRBD1 (5 bases). The CDR3 loop spans 13 amino acids. The germline CDR1 and CDR2 sequences are SGDLS and YYNGEE. V lost 3 bases to trimming and J lost 2 bases, with 8 bases between them. The CDR3 is CASSGGENYGYTF. The CDR3 nucleotides read TGTGCCAGCAGCGGGGGGGAAAACTATGGCTACACCTTC.

The chain couples TRBV18 to TRBJ1-5; TRBD1 matches at 10 bases. Germline CDR1 is KGHSH and CDR2 is LQKENI. This CDR3 contains 14 residues. V shed 8 bases and J 4 bases; nucleotides not matched to a gene: 5. The CDR3 loop reads CASRGTGENQPQHF. CDR3 DNA: TGTGCCAGCCGAGGGACAGGGGAAAATCAGCCCCAGCATTTT.

This clone was observed once. The chain combines TRBV7-2 with TRBJ2-1; possibly TRBD2 for D (5 bases). The CDR3 has 16 residues. V was shortened by 8 bases and J by 10 bases, with 27 bases between the two germline ends. Germline V lookup: CDR1 SGHTA, CDR2 FQGNSA. The CDR3 reads CASGSILTRSLGEQFF. As DNA, the CDR3 is TGTGCCAGCGGTTCTATCTTAACTAGATCCCTGGGGGAGCAGTTCTTC.

The chain has TRBV27 and TRBJ1-6; D ambiguous. The germline gives CDR1 MNHEY, CDR2 SMNVEV (reference sequence). This CDR3 has 15 residues. V was trimmed by 4 bases and J by 6 bases, leaving 13 bases between them. The CDR3 sequence: CASSYRGLSNSPLHF. In DNA form, the CDR3 reads TGTGCCAGCAGTTACCGGGGTCTCTCTAATTCACCCCTCCACTTT.

This clone was picked up one time. This chain uses TRBV7-9 with TRBJ1-3; D gene ambiguous. Trimming left V 0 bases short and J 0 bases short, with 9 bases between. CDR1 and CDR2 (germline): SEHNR, FQNEAQ (reference sequence). The CDR3 is made up of 16 amino acids. The CDR3 region is CASSLAFSASGNTIYF. The CDR3 DNA sequence: TGTGCCAGCAGCTTAGCGTTCAGTGCCTCTGGAAACACCATATATTTT.

The chain joins TRBV7-9 to TRBJ1-5, with TRBD1 identical over 7 bases. The CDR3 is 15 residues long. CDR1 SEHNR and CDR2 FQNEAQ come from the germline V gene (reference sequence). Trimming cost V 1 base and J 3 bases; bases outside gene matches: 3. The CDR3 protein is CASSLGGTDNQPQHF. The CDR3 nucleotides are TGTGCCAGCAGCTTAGGGGGGACAGACAATCAGCCCCAGCATTTT.

CDR3 nucleotide sequence: TGTGCCAGCAGTTACTCGATCGGGTTTACTGAAGCTTTCTTT. This codes for CASSYSIGFTEAFF. V usage is TRBV6-5 and J usage is TRBJ1-1; no clear D. Germline V lookup: CDR1 MNHEY, CDR2 SVGAGI. CDR3 length: 14 residues. Trimming shortened V by 0 bases and J by 5 bases, and 10 bases separated the two germline ends.

The chain uses TRBV19 and TRBJ2-3; TRBD2 agrees at 10 bases. Looked up from germline, CDR1 is LNHDA and CDR2 is SQIVND (reference sequence). Losses at the gene ends were 5 bases for V and 0 bases for J; bases not matched to a gene: 5. CDR3 length: 16 residues. CDR3 nucleotide sequence: TGTGCCAGTAGTGCGAAGACTAGCGGGAGCACAGATACGCAGTATTTT. It specifies CASSAKTSGSTDTQYF.

The rearrangement uses TRBV3-1 (or the pseudogene TRBV3-2) and TRBJ1-4; D remains unclear. CDR1 is LGHDT, CDR2 YNNKEL, per germline (reference sequence). Trimming shortened V by 0 bases and J by 0 bases, and 5 bases separated the two germline ends. The CDR3 covers 15 residues. This chain's CDR3 is CASSQDSATNEKLFF. DNA of the CDR3: TGTGCCAGCAGCCAAGACAGTGCAACTAATGAAAAACTGTTTTTT.

This clone was counted once. The chain links TRBV7-8 to TRBJ1-1; D is unclear. The CDR3 sequence is 13 residues long. Trimming cost V 4 bases and J 9 bases, with 15 bases left between them. The germline gives CDR1 SGHVS, CDR2 FQNEAQ. The DNA of the CDR3 is TGTGCCAGCAGCTCACGAGGCAGAGATCAAGCTTTCTTT. It specifies CASSSRGRDQAFF.

The chain combines TRBV6-5 with TRBJ1-2; the D gene is possibly TRBD1 (6 bases). This CDR3 has 12 amino acids. V dropped 7 bases and J dropped 1 base, with 7 bases sitting between them. Germline CDR1 MNHEY, CDR2 SVGAGI. The CDR3 sequence: CASKDSNYGYTF. For the CDR3, the DNA is TGTGCCAGCAAGGACAGTAACTATGGCTACACCTTC.

The chain is built from TRBV5-1 and TRBJ1-1; 8 bases match TRBD1. V lost 0 bases to trimming and J lost 0 bases; unmatched junction nucleotides: 13. Germline lookup yields CDR1 SGHRS and CDR2 YFSETQ. The CDR3 loop spans 19 amino acids. The CDR3 is CASSLGGPRTGTLNTEAFF. The CDR3 nucleotides read TGCGCCAGCAGCTTGGGGGGGCCGAGGACAGGGACCCTGAACACTGAAGCTTTCTTT.

V usage is TRBV19 and J usage is TRBJ2-7, with 13 bases that match TRBD2. J was trimmed by 8 bases and V by 10 bases; bases with no gene match: 8. Germline V gene sequence: CDR1 LNHDA, CDR2 SQIVND (reference sequence). The CDR3 is made up of 13 amino acids. The CDR3 protein is CATRTSGSYQQYF. In nucleotides, the CDR3 is TGTGCCACTCGGACTAGCGGGAGTTACCAGCAGTACTTC.

V and J are TRBV19 and TRBJ2-4; 8 nucleotides line up with TRBD2. The germline gives CDR1 LNHDA, CDR2 SQIVND (reference sequence). After removal of 3 bases from V and 0 bases from J, the junction contained 7 bases not matched to a gene. The CDR3 runs to 17 residues. The CDR3 nucleotides read TGTGCCAGTAGTATCACTACTAGCGGCGTAGCCAAAAACATTCAGTACTTC. Protein product: CASSITTSGVAKNIQYF.

Remarks on this clone: Germline is not matched at one junction end, which may reflect a read error. The gene calls are TRBV6-6 and TRBJ1-1, with D hard to call. The germline gives CDR1 MNHNY, CDR2 SVGAGI (reference sequence). CDR3 size: 14 residues. The CDR3: CASSYSVSGAGLGF. The CDR3 DNA follows: TGTGCCAGCAGTTACTCGGTTAGCGGAGCGGGTTTGGGTTTT.

The gene calls are TRBV30 and TRBJ1-1; D gene uncertain. Trimming removed 0 bases at V and 0 bases at J, with 11 bases between. Germline CDR1 is GTSNPN and CDR2 is SVGIG (reference sequence). The CDR3 is made up of 15 amino acids. CDR3 coding DNA: TGTGCCTGGAGTGTAAACATCAATTTGAACACTGAAGCTTTCTTT. It yields the protein CAWSVNINLNTEAFF. Drawing the rest from reference TRBV30 and TRBJ1-1, the complete variable domain is SQTIHQWPATLVQPVGSPLSLECTVEGTSNPNLYWYRQAAGRGLQLLFYSVGIGQISSEVPQNLSASRPQDRQFILSSKKLLLSDSGFYLCAWSVNINLNTEAFFGQGTRLTVV.